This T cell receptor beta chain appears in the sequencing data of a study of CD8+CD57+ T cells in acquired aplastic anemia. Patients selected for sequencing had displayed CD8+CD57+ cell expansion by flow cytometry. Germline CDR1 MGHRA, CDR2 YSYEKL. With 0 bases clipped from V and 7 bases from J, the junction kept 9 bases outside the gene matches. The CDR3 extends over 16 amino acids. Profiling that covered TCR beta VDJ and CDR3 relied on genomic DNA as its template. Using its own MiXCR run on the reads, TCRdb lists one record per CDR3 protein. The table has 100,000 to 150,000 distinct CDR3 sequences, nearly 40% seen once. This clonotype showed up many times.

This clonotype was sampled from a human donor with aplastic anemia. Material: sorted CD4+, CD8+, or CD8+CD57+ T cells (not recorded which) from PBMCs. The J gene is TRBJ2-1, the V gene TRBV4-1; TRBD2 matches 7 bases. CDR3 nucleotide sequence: TGCGCCAGCAGCCAAGATAGGGAGCGGGGTAAAAATGAGCAGTTCTTC. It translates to CASSQDRERGKNEQFF.